The 31 T cell receptor beta chains reported below all come from one sample, sequenced in a study of neoadjuvant anti-PD-1 for oral cavity cancer. The time point was: after neoadjuvant nivolumab, at surgical resection. TCRdb keeps only in-frame clones here, not all; method: immunoSEQ multiplex PCR. The table lists 6,000 to 10,000 clones, 62% of them singletons. The sample here was PBMCs, taken after nivolumab (anti-PD-1) treatment. The source is a person aged 35-80 years with oral cavity squamous cell carcinoma.

This clone was counted between two and nine times. The genes are TRBV2 and TRBJ2-1, with D possibly being TRBD1 or TRBD2 (5 bases each). The CDR3 runs to 13 residues. In germline, CDR1 is SNHLY, CDR2 FYNNEI. Trimming removed 3 bases from V and 2 bases from J, with 5 bases in between. This CDR3 reads CASSEGAYNEQFF. The CDR3 bases are TGTGCCAGCAGTGAGGGGGCCTACAATGAGCAGTTCTTC.

A few counts support this clone. The chain carries TRBV19 and TRBJ1-2, with 9 bases that match TRBD1. The CDR3 is made up of 17 amino acids. Looked up from germline, CDR1 is LNHDA and CDR2 is SQIVND (reference sequence). The V and J ends lost 7 bases and 0 bases, in that order; junction bases with no gene match: 12. The CDR3 here is CASIDPARDRANYGYTF. CDR3 bases: TGTGCCAGTATTGACCCCGCCCGGGACAGGGCTAACTATGGCTACACCTTC.

V and J are TRBV5-4 and TRBJ2-2; the D is unclear. Between the trimmed V and J ends, which lost 4 bases and 5 bases, there was a span of 6 bases. The CDR3 extends over 12 amino acids. CDR1 and CDR2 from the germline V gene are SGHNT and YYREEE (reference sequence). CDR3 in amino acids: CASSPWTGELFF. The CDR3 DNA reads as TGTGCCAGCAGCCCCTGGACCGGGGAGCTGTTTTTT.

The chain has TRBV7-8 and TRBJ1-6; D ambiguous. CDR1 and CDR2 (germline): SGHVS, FQNEAQ. The CDR3 has 14 amino acids. Deletions cut 2 bases from V and 9 bases from J, with 11 bases between. The DNA for the CDR3 is TGTGCCAGCAGCTTATATCGAATGGGTTCACCCCTCCACTTT. It specifies CASSLYRMGSPLHF.

This chain links TRBV5-8 with TRBJ1-6; 8 nucleotides match TRBD1. The CDR3 totals 16 residues. Germline CDR1 SGHTS, CDR2 YDEGEE. V was pared by 3 bases and J by 7 bases, with 9 bases of the junction left unmatched. The DNA for the CDR3 is TGTGCCAGCAGCTGGGGGGGCAGGGGGCCGAATTCACCCCTCCACTTT. It is translated as CASSWGGRGPNSPLHF. Complete variable domain (other parts from reference TRBV5-8 and TRBJ1-6): EAGVTQSPTHLIKTRGQQATLRCSPISGHTSVYWYQQALGLGLQFLLWYDEGEERNRGNFPPRFSGRQFPNYSSELNVNALELEDSALYLCASSWGGRGPNSPLHFGNGTRLTVT.

Here the CDR3 DNA reads TGTGCCAGCAGCTCCCAGGGAGGGGAGAGGGCTTTCTTT. Translation gives CASSSQGGERAFF. This sequence joins TRBV6-6 and TRBJ1-1; possibly TRBD1 for D (5 bases). The germline V gene has CDR1 MNHNY and CDR2 SVGAGI (reference sequence). Trimming took off 6 bases at V and 11 bases at J, with 19 bases between the two ends. The CDR3 loop spans 13 amino acids.

The rearrangement uses TRBV6-1 and TRBJ2-2; no clear D. CDR1 is MNHNS, CDR2 SASEGT, per germline. This CDR3 has 13 residues. Trimming removed 5 bases at V and 1 base at J, with 5 bases between. CDR3 amino acids: CASSFRNTGELFF. The CDR3 DNA follows: TGTGCCAGCAGTTTCAGGAACACCGGGGAGCTGTTTTTT.

This chain links TRBV7-2 with TRBJ1-5; D remains unclear. Trimming removed 2 bases at V and 3 bases at J, with 11 bases between. Germline-derived CDR1 and CDR2 are SGHTA and FQGNSA. The CDR3 is 15 residues long. The CDR3 DNA sequence: TGTGCCAGCAGCTTATACCGGGGAAACAATCAGCCCCAGCATTTT. Its translation is CASSLYRGNNQPQHF. Together with reference TRBV7-2 and TRBJ1-5, the CDR3 gives the full variable domain: GAGVSQSPSNKVTEKGKDVELRCDPISGHTALYWYRQSLGQGLEFLIYFQGNSAPDKSGLPSDRFSAERTGGSVSTLTIQRTQQEDSAVYLCASSLYRGNNQPQHFGDGTRLSIL.

This clone was counted only a few times. The V call is TRBV27, the J call TRBJ1-2; TRBD1 aligns across 7 bases. There are 15 residues in the CDR3. The V segment lost 2 bases and the J segment 6 bases; nucleotides outside the gene matches: 9. CDR1 MNHEY and CDR2 SMNVEV come from the germline V gene (reference sequence). CDR3 in DNA: TGTGCCAGCAGTTTAACGGGAGCGACAGGGAATGGCTACACCTTC. This codes for CASSLTGATGNGYTF.

This chain links TRBV5-5 with TRBJ1-2; D is unresolved. The CDR3 spans 15 residues. Per the germline V gene, CDR1 is SGHKS and CDR2 is YYEKEE (reference sequence). V lost 2 bases and J lost 8, with 19 bases in between. The chain's CDR3 is CASSFFPESVGGYTF. DNA for the CDR3: TGTGCCAGCAGCTTTTTCCCCGAGTCAGTCGGGGGCTACACCTTC.

V and J are TRBV11-3 and TRBJ2-1; TRBD2 matches at 10 bases. Germline V gene sequence: CDR1 SGHNT, CDR2 YENEEA. Losses at the gene ends were 2 bases for V and 2 bases for J; bases not matched to a gene: 9. This CDR3 has 18 residues. The CDR3 DNA sequence: TGTGCCAGCAGCTTAACCCAAAGCGGGGGGGCAGCCTACAATGAGCAGTTCTTC. Translated, it gives CASSLTQSGGAAYNEQFF.

The chain uses TRBV15 and TRBJ1-2; no reliable D call. The CDR3 extends over 18 amino acids. Germline CDR1 is LNHNV and CDR2 is YYDKDF (reference sequence). The ends were cut back, 1 base at V and 3 bases at J, with 21 bases in the middle. CDR3 bases: TGTGCCACCAGCAGAGCTTTAGTAACGTCCCGCATTTACTATGGCTACACCTTC. Translated, it gives CATSRALVTSRIYYGYTF.

The rearrangement links TRBV19 to TRBJ2-2; 12 bases are a match to TRBD1. Germline loops: CDR1 LNHDA, CDR2 SQIVND (reference sequence). This CDR3 has 18 residues. V shed 3 bases, J shed 3 bases, and the junction held 8 bases outside the gene matches. Here the CDR3 reads CASSISGGQGAYTGELFF. CDR3 bases: TGTGCCAGTAGTATCTCTGGGGGACAGGGGGCATACACCGGGGAGCTGTTTTTT.

This rearrangement joins TRBV4-1 to TRBJ2-3; TRBD2 matches 7 bases. With V trimmed by 4 bases and J by 4 bases, 5 bases remained unmatched. Germline V CDR1 and CDR2: MGHRA, YSYEKL. This CDR3 spans 14 amino acids. This chain's CDR3 is CASSRGGLADTQYF. CDR3 sequence (DNA): TGCGCCAGCAGCCGCGGGGGATTGGCAGATACGCAGTATTTT.

This chain connects TRBV5-4 to TRBJ2-2, with D perhaps matching TRBD2 (5 bases). V lost 3 bases and J lost 3, with 15 bases in between. CDR1 is SGHNT, CDR2 YYREEE, per germline (reference sequence). CDR3 length: 16 amino acids. CDR3 nucleotide sequence: TGTGCCAGCAGCTCCGCCCGCGGGCGCGACACCGGGGAGCTGTTTTTT. Encoded protein: CASSSARGRDTGELFF.

This clone was found a few times. The V call is TRBV10-3, the J call TRBJ1-3; 8 bases are shared with TRBD1. The CDR3 is 14 residues long. Germline V gives CDR1 ENHRY, CDR2 SYGVKD. The junction had 7 bases not matched to a gene; V was cut back by 8 bases and J by 4 bases. CDR3 in amino acids: CAIGSRGLGNTIYF. Written as DNA, the CDR3 is TGTGCCATCGGAAGCAGGGGGCTAGGAAACACCATATATTTT.

The CDR3: CASSQDGSYNSPLHF. Written as DNA, the CDR3 is TGCGCCAGCAGCCAAGATGGCAGTTATAATTCACCCCTCCACTTT. The chain links TRBV4-3 to TRBJ1-6; D is uncertain. The length of the CDR3 is 15 residues. The germline V gene encodes CDR1 LGHNA and CDR2 YSLEER. Trimming pared 0 bases from V and 4 bases from J, leaving 7 bases between.

The chain uses TRBV27 and TRBJ2-3, with D unresolved. Deletions cut 4 bases from V and 5 bases from J, with 22 bases between. The germline CDR1 and CDR2 sequences are MNHEY and SMNVEV (reference sequence). The length of the CDR3 is 17 residues. For the CDR3, the DNA is TGTGCCAGCAGTTACCCGACGGGCCCTTCAAGGAGAGATACGCAGTATTTT. Its protein product is CASSYPTGPSRRDTQYF.

The V call is TRBV2, the J call TRBJ1-6; 8 nucleotides align to TRBD1. The length of the CDR3 is 15 residues. With V trimmed by 5 bases and J by 4 bases, 4 bases remained unmatched. Germline values: CDR1 SNHLY, CDR2 FYNNEI. CDR3 protein: CASSIGQGYNSPLHF. The CDR3 nucleotides read TGTGCCAGCAGTATCGGACAGGGTTATAATTCACCCCTCCACTTT.

The rearrangement uses TRBV15 and TRBJ2-1; 9 bases fit TRBD1. Germline trimming cut 6 bases from V and 5 bases from J; bases unmatched to any gene: 11. The germline V gene has CDR1 LNHNV and CDR2 YYDKDF (reference sequence). The CDR3 has 16 residues. CDR3 in DNA: TGTGCCACCAGGAATGGCGGGGACAGGGACCACAATGAGCAGTTCTTC. Translated, it gives CATRNGGDRDHNEQFF.

The V and J genes are TRBV14 and TRBJ2-7; 10 bases are a match to TRBD2. Germline V gives CDR1 SGHDN, CDR2 FVKESK. V shed 1 base, J shed 7 bases, and the junction held 7 bases outside the gene matches. CDR3 length: 15 amino acids. The CDR3 DNA is TGTGCCAGCAGCCAAGGACTAGCGGGCGTCTGGGAGCAGTACTTC. This codes for CASSQGLAGVWEQYF.

The chain recombines TRBV19 with TRBJ1-2, with 7 bases lining up with TRBD1. Germline-derived CDR1 and CDR2 are LNHDA and SQIVND (reference sequence). Germline trimming cut 5 bases from V and 3 bases from J; bases unmatched to any gene: 3. The CDR3 is 13 amino acids. The CDR3 protein is CASSPRGYYGYTF. CDR3 nucleotide sequence: TGTGCCAGTAGTCCCAGGGGGTACTATGGCTACACCTTC.

This clone has just a few counts. The chain combines TRBV6-6 with TRBJ1-6; D unresolved. V was cut by 6 bases and J by 9 bases, with 18 bases left in between. The CDR3 has 15 residues. In germline, CDR1 is MNHNY, CDR2 SVGAGI (reference sequence). CDR3 DNA sequence: TGTGCCAGCAGCCAGCAGTCCGGGGAAAGTTCACCCCTCCACTTT. This encodes CASSQQSGESSPLHF.

The J gene is TRBJ2-7, the V gene TRBV10-3; no reliable D call. Trimming pared 0 bases from V and 6 bases from J, leaving 6 bases between. The CDR3 is 12 residues long. Germline-derived CDR1 and CDR2 are ENHRY and SYGVKD. The DNA of the CDR3 is TGTGCCATCAGTGAGTCAGGGCTCGAGCAGTACTTC. Amino acids: CAISESGLEQYF.

The J gene is TRBJ2-7, the V gene TRBV6-1; 9 nucleotides line up with TRBD1. This CDR3 has 15 amino acids. Per germline, CDR1 MNHNS and CDR2 SASEGT. The ends lost 5 bases at V and 4 bases at J; junction bases unmatched: 9. The CDR3 DNA reads as TGTGCCAGCAGTTTCCCCGGGACAGGGATTTACGAGCAGTACTTC. Its translation: CASSFPGTGIYEQYF.

The chain couples TRBV11-2 to TRBJ2-1, with 7 bases matching TRBD1. This CDR3 is 14 amino acids long. J lost 5 bases, V lost 5 bases, and 6 bases had no gene match. Germline V gene lookup returns CDR1 SGHAT and CDR2 FQNNGV. The CDR3, as DNA: TGTGCCAGCAGCAAAGACAGGGTTGACAATGAGCAGTTCTTC. This translates into CASSKDRVDNEQFF.

This chain uses TRBV15 with TRBJ1-5; D is perhaps TRBD1 (6 bases). This CDR3 is built from 16 residues. The germline gives CDR1 LNHNV, CDR2 YYDKDF (reference sequence). V was clipped by 8 bases and J by 2 bases, with 19 bases between them. CDR3 protein: CATVDRTFGGNQPQHF. As DNA, the CDR3 is TGTGCCACCGTCGACAGGACTTTTGGGGGCAATCAGCCCCAGCATTTT.

The rearrangement joins TRBV2 to TRBJ2-1; D is unclear. CDR1 SNHLY and CDR2 FYNNEI come from the germline V gene. The V end was cut by 2 bases, the J end by 15 bases, with 11 bases between. This CDR3 has 11 amino acids. The CDR3: CASSELADLFF. The CDR3 DNA is TGTGCCAGCAGTGAATTAGCAGACTTGTTCTTC. Variable domain in full (rest from reference TRBV2 and TRBJ2-1): EPEVTQTPSHQVTQMGQEVILRCVPISNHLYFYWYRQILGQKVEFLVSFYNNEISEKSEIFDDQFSVERPDGSNFTLKIRSTKLEDSAMYFCASSELADLFFGPGTRLTVL.

V is TRBV2 and J is TRBJ1-6; D remains ambiguous. The CDR3 has 15 residues. Germline V CDR1 and CDR2: SNHLY, FYNNEI. V dropped 7 bases and J dropped 7 bases, with 17 bases sitting between them. The CDR3 sequence: CASTEGRTGNSPLHF. CDR3 nucleotides: TGTGCCAGCACCGAAGGGAGAACGGGGAATTCACCCCTCCACTTT.

The chain links TRBV29-1 to TRBJ1-1; D is possibly TRBD1 (5 bases). Germline V CDR1 and CDR2: SQVTM, ANQGSEA. The CDR3 totals 14 residues. V gave up 7 bases and J gave up 2 bases, with 17 bases separating them. CDR3 in amino acids: CSARRVQDNTEAFF. In DNA, the CDR3 is TGCAGCGCCCGAAGAGTACAGGATAACACTGAAGCTTTCTTT.

This chain joins TRBV9 and TRBJ2-7; D may correspond to TRBD1 or TRBD2 (6 bases each). V lost 4 bases and J 6 bases, leaving 14 bases between the germline ends. The CDR3 extends over 13 amino acids. Germline lookup yields CDR1 SGDLS and CDR2 YYNGEE. CDR3 loop: CASSPVGGREQYF. The CDR3, as DNA: TGTGCCAGCAGCCCCGTGGGGGGCCGCGAGCAGTACTTC.